This TCR beta chain was profiled in a study of regulatory T cells in long-lasting Graves disease. Arm-PCR of CDR3 regions and iRepertoire HTBI primers were used to build TCR beta libraries. TCRdb used MiXCR to reprocess the multiplex PCR reads, holding one entry per CDR3 protein. The sample has approximately 560,000 distinct CDR3 sequences, roughly a sixth seen once. As for time point: newly diagnosed GD, antithyroid drugs for less than 3 months. The TCR library was made from RNA extracted from PBMCs. The CDR3 has 12 amino acids. The germline V gene has CDR1 MDHEN and CDR2 SYDVKM. This clonotype was counted only a few times. These data are also associated with another study on T cells in Graves' hyperthyroidism and ophthalmopathy. That work states: TCR CDR3 regions were first amplified by RT-PCR with HTBI primers.

The chain carries TRBV28 and TRBJ2-1; 8 bases are a match to TRBD1. The J call may be incorrect, as the DNA end agrees better with TRBJ2-5. The input for sequencing was peripheral blood mononuclear cells (PBMCs), taken at new diagnosis, from a patient treated with antithyroid drugs. The TCR comes from a young man with Graves disease. Written as DNA, the CDR3 is TGTGCCAGCCGGGACAGGTGGGAGACCCAGTACTTC. Protein sequence: CASRDRWETQYF.